This T cell receptor beta chain was documented in a study of cytomegalovirus exposure and HLA in healthy donors. The PCR used 60 Vbeta and 13 Jbeta primers. Sequenced by immunoSEQ multiplex PCR; TCRdb stores in-frame clones only, minus some. The sample carries about 150,000 clones, around 75% recorded once. Trimming cost V 0 bases and J 6 bases; bases outside gene matches: 2. This CDR3 region has 14 residues. This clone was seen a handful of times. This chain connects TRBV6-7 to TRBJ2-7, with TRBD2 matching 10 bases. TRBV6-7 is an ORF, with its function uncertain. This sequence was found in a man younger than 40 in good health and CMV-seronegative. The specimen was PBMCs. The CDR3 region is CASSYSRTSGEQYF. CDR3 nucleotide sequence: TGTGCCAGCAGTTACTCGAGGACTAGCGGCGAGCAGTACTTC.